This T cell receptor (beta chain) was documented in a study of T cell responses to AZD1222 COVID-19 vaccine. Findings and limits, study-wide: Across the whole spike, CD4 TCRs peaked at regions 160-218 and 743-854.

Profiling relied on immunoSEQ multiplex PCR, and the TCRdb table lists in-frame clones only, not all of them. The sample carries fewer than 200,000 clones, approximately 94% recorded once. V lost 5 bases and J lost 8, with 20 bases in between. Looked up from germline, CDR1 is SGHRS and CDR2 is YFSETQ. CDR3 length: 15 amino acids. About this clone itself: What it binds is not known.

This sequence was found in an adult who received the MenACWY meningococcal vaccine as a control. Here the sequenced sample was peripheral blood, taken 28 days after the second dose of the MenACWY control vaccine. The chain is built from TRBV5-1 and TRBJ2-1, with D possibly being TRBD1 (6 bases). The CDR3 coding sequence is TGCGCCAGCAGACCTGGACAGTTTTCCGGCGATGAGCAGTTCTTC. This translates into CASRPGQFSGDEQFF.